This T cell receptor (beta chain) appears in the sequencing data of a study of T-cell memory formation after mild COVID-19. The junction had 6 bases not matched to a gene; V was cut back by 7 bases and J by 5 bases. This CDR3 is 12 amino acids long. Germline values: CDR1 DFQATT, CDR2 SNEGSKA (reference sequence). TCRdb re-derived calls from the 5' RACE reads in MiXCR, one entry per CDR3 protein. The repertoire holds roughly 600,000 distinct CDR3 sequences, with more than 15% as singletons. The chain links TRBV20-1 to TRBJ2-7, with TRBD2 matching 9 bases. Source material: PBMCs or a T cell subset sorted from them (not recorded which). The receptor comes from an adult woman who had mild COVID-19 (a few samples of this study predate the infection). Cell type and time point are not known. CDR3 nucleotides: TGCAGTGGTCTAGCGGGGCCCAACGAGCAGTACTTC. Translating gives CSGLAGPNEQYF.